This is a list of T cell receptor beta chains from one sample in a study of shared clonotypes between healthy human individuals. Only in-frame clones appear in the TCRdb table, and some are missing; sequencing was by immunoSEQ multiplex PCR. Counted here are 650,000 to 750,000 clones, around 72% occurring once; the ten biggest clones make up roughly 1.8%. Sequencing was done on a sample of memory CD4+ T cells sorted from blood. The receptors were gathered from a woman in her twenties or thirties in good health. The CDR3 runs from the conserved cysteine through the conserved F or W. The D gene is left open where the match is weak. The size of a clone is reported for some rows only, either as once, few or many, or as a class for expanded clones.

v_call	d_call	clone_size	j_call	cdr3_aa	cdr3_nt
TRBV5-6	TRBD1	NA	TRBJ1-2	CASSLGPSAGGNYGYTF	TGTGCCAGCAGCTTGGGCCCCTCCGCAGGGGGTAACTATGGCTACACCTTC
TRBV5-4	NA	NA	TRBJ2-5	CASSLEGSRGETQYF	TGTGCCAGCAGCTTGGAGGGCAGCCGGGGAGAGACCCAGTACTTC
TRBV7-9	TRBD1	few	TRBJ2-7	CASSLRDREGYEQYF	TGTGCCAGCAGCTTGAGGGACAGGGAGGGCTACGAGCAGTACTTC
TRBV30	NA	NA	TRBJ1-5	CAWSVPPDRTQHF	TGTGCCTGGAGTGTACCCCCCGACAGGACCCAGCATTTT
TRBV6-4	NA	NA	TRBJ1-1	CASSEQGGLTEAFF	TGTGCCAGCAGCGAACAGGGAGGACTCACTGAAGCTTTCTTT
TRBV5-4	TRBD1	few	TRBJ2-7	CASSSQGAGYEQYF	TGTGCCAGCAGCTCTCAGGGGGCCGGCTACGAGCAGTACTTC
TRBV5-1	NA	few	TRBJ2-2	CASSLAPMASSGELFF	TGCGCCAGCAGCTTGGCCCCAATGGCTTCGTCCGGGGAGCTGTTTTTT
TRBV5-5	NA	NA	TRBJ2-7	CASSTWGSSYEQYF	TGTGCCAGCAGCACCTGGGGATCATCCTACGAGCAGTACTTC
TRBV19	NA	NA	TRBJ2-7	CASSMKSGRVYEQYF	TGTGCCAGTAGTATGAAAAGCGGGCGGGTCTACGAGCAGTACTTC
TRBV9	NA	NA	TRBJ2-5	CASSVRRKRESGQETQYF	TGTGCCAGCAGCGTCCGACGGAAAAGGGAGTCCGGACAAGAGACCCAGTACTTC
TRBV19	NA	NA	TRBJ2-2	CASSITPQRGELFF	TGTGCCAGTAGTATCACCCCACAGCGCGGGGAGCTGTTTTTT
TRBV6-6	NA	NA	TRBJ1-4	CASSGSEGEKLFF	TGTGCCAGCTCTGGGTCCGAGGGTGAAAAACTGTTTTTT
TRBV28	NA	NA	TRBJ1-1	CASSQVIDRLNTEAFF	TGTGCCAGCAGTCAGGTGATCGACAGGTTGAACACTGAAGCTTTCTTT
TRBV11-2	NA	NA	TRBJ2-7	CASSLGTTVYEQYF	TGTGCCAGCAGCTTAGGGACAACCGTCTACGAGCAGTACTTC
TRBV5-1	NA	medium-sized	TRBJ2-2	CASSLVGVVSGELFF	TGCGCCAGCAGCTTGGTGGGAGTAGTAAGCGGGGAGCTGTTTTTT
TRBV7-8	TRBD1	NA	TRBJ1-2	CASRSGTVAYLNYGYTF	TGTGCCAGCAGGTCCGGGACAGTAGCCTATTTAAACTATGGCTACACCTTC
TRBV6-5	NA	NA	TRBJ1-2	CASSRTGYGYTF	TGTGCCAGCAGTCGGACGGGTTATGGCTACACCTTC
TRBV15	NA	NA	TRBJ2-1	CATSRDTASPREQFF	TGTGCCACCAGCAGAGATACAGCTAGCCCCAGGGAGCAGTTCTTC
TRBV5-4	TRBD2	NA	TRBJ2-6	CASSLGGDSGANVLTF	TGTGCCAGCAGCCTGGGAGGGGACTCTGGGGCCAACGTCCTGACTTTC
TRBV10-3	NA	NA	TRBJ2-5	CASEDLTQETQYF	TGTGCCTCCGAAGACTTGACGCAAGAGACCCAGTACTTC
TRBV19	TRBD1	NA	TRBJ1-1	CASSIIWTGNMNTEAFF	TGTGCCAGTAGTATTATATGGACAGGCAATATGAACACTGAAGCTTTCTTT
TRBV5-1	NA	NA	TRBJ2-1	CASSLEDTYNEQFF	TGCGCCAGCAGCTTGGAGGACACGTACAATGAGCAGTTCTTC
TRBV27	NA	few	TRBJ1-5	CASRKGHLSNQPQHF	TGTGCCAGCCGAAAGGGACATCTCAGCAATCAGCCCCAGCATTTT
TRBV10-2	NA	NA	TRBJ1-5	CASSPQGSRQPQHF	TGCGCCAGCAGTCCACAGGGATCGAGACAGCCCCAGCATTTT
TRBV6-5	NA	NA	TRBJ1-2	CASSSRPGQPIYGYTF	TGTGCCAGCAGTTCCAGACCCGGACAGCCCATATATGGCTACACCTTC
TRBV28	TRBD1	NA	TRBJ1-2	CASQGQPNQGYTF	TGTGCCAGCCAGGGACAGCCCAACCAGGGCTACACCTTC
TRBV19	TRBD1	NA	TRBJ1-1	CASSIGQGENEAFF	TGTGCCAGTAGTATCGGACAGGGAGAGAATGAAGCTTTCTTT
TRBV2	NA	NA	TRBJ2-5	CASSDWQVGGETQYF	TGTGCCAGCAGTGACTGGCAGGTGGGGGGAGAGACCCAGTACTTC
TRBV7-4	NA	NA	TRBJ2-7	CASSLSEGRDEQYF	TGTGCCAGCAGCTTGAGTGAGGGGCGCGACGAGCAGTACTTC
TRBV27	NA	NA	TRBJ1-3	CASSFSQGNSGNTIYF	TGTGCCAGCAGTTTTTCCCAGGGTAACTCTGGAAACACCATATATTTT
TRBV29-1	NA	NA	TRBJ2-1	CSVSVPSRATKRNEQFF	TGCAGCGTTTCGGTGCCTTCGCGGGCAACAAAGAGGAATGAGCAGTTCTTC
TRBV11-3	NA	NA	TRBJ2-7	CASSFTGAHEQYF	TGTGCCAGCAGTTTCACCGGGGCCCACGAGCAGTACTTC
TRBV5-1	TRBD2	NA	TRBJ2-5	CASSLQTNFAGGLVETQYF	TGCGCCAGCAGCTTGCAAACTAACTTTGCGGGAGGGCTGGTGGAGACCCAGTACTTC
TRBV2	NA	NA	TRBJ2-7	CASSVKGFGVYEQYF	TGTGCCAGCAGTGTCAAGGGGTTCGGGGTCTACGAGCAGTACTTC
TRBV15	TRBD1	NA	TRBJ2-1	CATSGRDRGGQFF	TGTGCCACCAGCGGCCGGGACAGGGGAGGGCAGTTCTTC
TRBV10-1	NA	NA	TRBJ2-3	CASSLLGSSTDTQYF	TGCGCCAGCAGTCTACTTGGATCTAGCACAGATACGCAGTATTTT
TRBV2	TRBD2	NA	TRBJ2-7	CASTKAAGGIYEQYF	TGTGCCAGCACCAAGGCAGCGGGAGGGATCTACGAGCAGTACTTC
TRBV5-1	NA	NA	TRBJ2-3	CASSLDPGGFTDTQYF	TGCGCCAGCAGCTTGGACCCTGGGGGTTTCACAGATACGCAGTATTTT
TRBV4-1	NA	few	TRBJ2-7	CASSQDYAAPYEQYF	TGCGCCAGCAGCCAAGATTACGCGGCGCCGTACGAGCAGTACTTC
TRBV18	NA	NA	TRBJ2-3	CASSRVNLGFRTDTQYF	TGTGCCAGCTCACGCGTCAATTTAGGGTTCCGAACAGATACGCAGTATTTT
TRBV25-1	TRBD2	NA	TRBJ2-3	CASSGTSGPTDTQYF	TGTGCCAGCAGTGGCACTAGCGGACCCACAGATACGCAGTATTTT
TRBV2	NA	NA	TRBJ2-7	CASGLLGDYEQYF	TGTGCCAGCGGGTTACTTGGGGACTACGAGCAGTACTTC
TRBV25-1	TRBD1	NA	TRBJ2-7	CASSGQGPNSYEQYF	TGTGCCAGCAGTGGACAGGGACCCAACTCCTACGAGCAGTACTTC
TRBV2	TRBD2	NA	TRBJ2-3	CATRRAGANTDTQYF	TGTGCCACGAGGAGGGCGGGAGCGAACACAGATACGCAGTATTTT
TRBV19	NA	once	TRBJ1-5	CASSIMTGNQPQHF	TGTGCCAGTAGTATAATGACGGGGAATCAGCCCCAGCATTTT
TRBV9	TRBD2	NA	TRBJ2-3	CASSPQLAGDGDTQYF	TGTGCCAGCAGCCCTCAACTAGCGGGAGATGGTGATACGCAGTATTTT
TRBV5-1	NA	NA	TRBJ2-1	CASTTGYNEQFF	TGCGCCAGCACAACGGGTTACAATGAGCAGTTCTTC
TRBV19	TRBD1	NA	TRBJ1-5	CASSIPSWTGSHQPQHF	TGTGCCAGTAGTATCCCATCTTGGACAGGGAGTCATCAGCCCCAGCATTTT
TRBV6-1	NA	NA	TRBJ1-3	CASSEAGARNTIYF	TGTGCCAGCAGTGAAGCAGGGGCGCGGAACACCATATATTTT
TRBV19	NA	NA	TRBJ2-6	CASRRGSGANVLTF	TGTGCCAGTAGGAGGGGTTCTGGGGCCAACGTCCTGACTTTC
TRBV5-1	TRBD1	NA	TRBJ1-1	CASSPPTGMDTEAFF	TGCGCCAGCAGCCCACCGACAGGGATGGACACTGAAGCTTTCTTT
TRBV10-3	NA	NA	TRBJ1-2	CAISGRSEEGYTF	TGTGCCATCAGTGGTAGATCCGAGGAGGGCTACACCTTC
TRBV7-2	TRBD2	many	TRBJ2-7	CASSLSGSLYEQYF	TGTGCCAGCAGCTTAAGCGGGAGCCTATACGAGCAGTACTTC